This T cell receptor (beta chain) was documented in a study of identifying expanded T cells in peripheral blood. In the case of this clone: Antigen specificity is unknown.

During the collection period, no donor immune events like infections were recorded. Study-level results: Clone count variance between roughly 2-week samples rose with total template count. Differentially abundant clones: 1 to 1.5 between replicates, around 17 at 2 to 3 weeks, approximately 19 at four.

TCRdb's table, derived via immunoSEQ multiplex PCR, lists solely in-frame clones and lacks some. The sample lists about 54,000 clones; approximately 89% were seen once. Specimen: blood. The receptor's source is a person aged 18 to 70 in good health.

For the CDR3, the DNA is TGTGCCAGCAGCTTAGGAAGTGAAGCTTTCTTT. Protein: CASSLGSEAFF. V usage is TRBV7-9 and J usage is TRBJ1-1; D gene unclear. Germline V lookup: CDR1 SEHNR, CDR2 FQNEAQ (reference sequence). The ends were cut back, 1 base at V and 7 bases at J, with 4 bases in the middle. CDR3 length: 11 amino acids. Full variable domain (missing parts from reference TRBV7-9 and TRBJ1-1): DTGVSQNPRHKITKRGQNVTFRCDPISEHNRLYWYRQTLGQGPEFLTYFQNEAQLEKSRLLSDRFSAERPKGSFSTLEIQRTEQGDSAMYLCASSLGSEAFFGQGTRLTVV.